Listed below are T cell receptor beta chains from one sample, sequenced in a study of blood T cell repertoires in COVID-19. The method was immunoSEQ multiplex PCR; TCRdb's version includes in-frame clones alone and lacks a portion of them. This table holds 240,000 or so clones, over 75% found once. The sequencing sample was made of peripheral blood. The receptors derive from a man aged 25 to 40 who had recovered from COVID-19. The CDR3 runs from the conserved cysteine through the conserved F or W. D genes are given only for firm matches. A row's size may be missing; if present it is once, few, many or a size class.

j_call clone_size d_call v_call cdr3_length cdr3_nt cdr3_aa
TRBJ2-6 - - TRBV7-6 15 TGTGCCAGCAGCTTAGGTGCCAGGGGGGCCAACGTCCTGACTTTC CASSLGARGANVLTF
TRBJ2-7 - TRBD2 TRBV19 16 TGTGCCAGTAGTATATCGAGCGGGGGGGGAAGCTACGAGCAGTACTTC CASSISSGGGSYEQYF
TRBJ1-1 - TRBD1 TRBV6-5 14 TGTGCCAGCAGCCGGTACGGACAGGACACTGAAGCTTTCTTT CASSRYGQDTEAFF
TRBJ1-5 - - TRBV7-6 13 TGTGCCAGCAGTCCCGAGGAAAATCAGCCCCAGCATTTT CASSPEENQPQHF
TRBJ2-6 - TRBD1 TRBV27 21 TGTGCCAGCAGTTTACCTAATTCAGGCCAGGGGGCATACTCTGGGGCCAACGTCCTGACTTTC CASSLPNSGQGAYSGANVLTF
TRBJ2-1 few TRBD1 TRBV25-1 17 TGTGCCAGCAGTGCACAGGGGTCGCCTGTTTTAGGGATCCGCGTGATCTTC CASSAQGSPVLGIRVIF
TRBJ2-3 - TRBD1 TRBV2 11 TGTGCCAGCAGGGGGACAGGGGCGCAGTATTTT CASRGTGAQYF
TRBJ2-1 - - TRBV19 16 TGTGCCAGTAGTATGATCACAGGGTTCTCCTACAATGAGCAGTTCTTC CASSMITGFSYNEQFF
TRBJ1-3 - TRBD1 TRBV10-2 14 TGCGCCAGCAGTGGGGACAGGGCTGGAAACACCATATATTTT CASSGDRAGNTIYF
TRBJ1-1 - TRBD1 TRBV28 11 TGTGCCAGCGTGGACAGGGCTCGAGCTTTCTTT CASVDRARAFF
TRBJ2-5 - TRBD2 TRBV5-1 14 TGCGCCAGCAGCTCCAGCGGGGTCCAAGAGACCCAGTACTTC CASSSSGVQETQYF
TRBJ2-5 - TRBD2 TRBV5-4 18 TGTGCCAGCAGCTCGCGGCAGGGTAGCGGGGGGTACCAAGAGACCCAGTACTTC CASSSRQGSGGYQETQYF
TRBJ2-7 - - TRBV5-6 15 TGTGCCAGCAGCTTATTGTACGGACAGCTCTACGAGCAGTACTTC CASSLLYGQLYEQYF
TRBJ1-2 - - TRBV10-2 13 TGCGCCAGCAGTGCGGGAGGTAACTATGGCTACACCTTC CASSAGGNYGYTF
TRBJ2-1 - - TRBV23-1 12 TGCGCCAGCAGTCCCATAGGGGAAGAGCAGTTCTTC CASSPIGEEQFF
TRBJ2-2 - - TRBV28 12 TGTGCCAGCAGCCTAAACACCGGGGAGCTGTTTTTT CASSLNTGELFF
TRBJ1-1 - - TRBV3-1/TRBV3-2 15 TGTGCCAGCAGCCCCCGTGGCCAGAGAGGCACTGAAGCTTTCTTT CASSPRGQRGTEAFF
TRBJ2-5 few - TRBV7-8 13 TGTGCCAGCAACCGAGGAGGGGGTGAGACCCAGTACTTC CASNRGGGETQYF
TRBJ1-1 - - TRBV19 13 TGTGCCAGCCGGAGACAGCTGAACACTGAAGCTTTCTTT CASRRQLNTEAFF
TRBJ2-5 - TRBD2 TRBV28 12 TGTGCCAGCAGACGGGGGGAAGAGACCCAGTACTTC CASRRGEETQYF
TRBJ2-5 - - TRBV15 12 TGTGCCACCAGCACCGGCCGGGGGACCCAGTACTTC CATSTGRGTQYF
TRBJ2-7 - - TRBV12-3/TRBV12-4 13 TGTGCCAGCACCCAAGGACAGCGGTACGAGCAGTACTTC CASTQGQRYEQYF
TRBJ2-3 - TRBD1 TRBV28 15 TGTGCCAGCAGTTCGGCCCAGGGGGCCACAGATACGCAGTATTTT CASSSAQGATDTQYF
TRBJ2-3 - TRBD1 TRBV27 15 TGTGCCAGCAGTAGCCGGACAGGGAGCACAGATACGCAGTATTTT CASSSRTGSTDTQYF
TRBJ1-6 - - TRBV9 15 TGTGCCAGCAGCCCCATGGGAGGGGATAATTCACCCCTCCACTTT CASSPMGGDNSPLHF
TRBJ1-6 - TRBD1 TRBV7-9 16 TGTGCCAGCAGCTTTTTTGCGGGGACAGGGAATTCACCCCTCCACTTT CASSFFAGTGNSPLHF